The clone carrying this T cell receptor (beta chain) occurred a few times. Its target is unknown. Synthesis of TCR cDNA relied on 5'RACE template switching, which attached a universal primer site and UMIs. A single record per CDR3 protein comes from TCRdb applying MiXCR to the 5' RACE reads. The data contain some 240,000 distinct CDR3 sequences, 5.2% of them seen just once; the ten biggest clones take up roughly 3.5%. This entry belongs to a study of T cells after yellow fever vaccination. The CDR3 is 14 amino acids. Trimming removed 4 bases from V and 4 bases from J; junction bases left unmatched: 5. CDR1 is SGHDT, CDR2 YYEEEE, per germline. Study-level points and caveats: The study found a weaker secondary response that peaked faster, day 5 versus 15. Detected again after the booster were most primary-vaccination clones, at about 96% CD4 and approximately 90% CD8.

The sequenced sample was CD4+ T cells sorted from PBMCs, obtained on the day of the yellow fever booster vaccination. V and J are TRBV5-6 and TRBJ2-1; TRBD2 matches at 7 bases. The sequence was obtained from a young man who received the YFV17D yellow fever vaccine. CDR3 in DNA: TGTGCCAGCAGCGCAGCGGGGTCTTACAATGAGCAGTTCTTC. Translating gives CASSAAGSYNEQFF. The full variable domain, completed using reference TRBV5-6 and TRBJ2-1, is DAGVTQSPTHLIKTRGQQVTLRCSPKSGHDTVSWYQQALGQGPQFIFQYYEEEERQRGNFPDRFSGHQFPNYSSELNVNALLLGDSALYLCASSAAGSYNEQFFGPGTRLTVL.